Following are 29 T cell receptor delta chains from one sample sequenced in a study of Vδ1+ human thymocytes. Study results and limitations: Highly polyclonal TRG and TRD repertoires with Gaussian CDR3 length distributions appeared in thymus.

Their recognized antigens are unknown. Extracted RNA was reverse transcribed into cDNA. CDR3 amplicons came from multiplex PCR with pooled V-gene forward and constant-region reverse primers. TCRdb redid the clone calls on the multiplex PCR reads with CATT. The data show tens of thousands of delta-chain clones, approximately 8.8% seen once. The material sequenced was Vdelta1+ gamma-delta thymocytes from the thymus. Sample subset: FACS-sorted CD3+ TCRalphabeta- TCRVdelta1+ TCRVdelta2- thymocytes. These receptors came from a child younger than two who had congenital heart surgery.

V and J are TRDV1 and TRDJ1, with TRDD2 identical over 9 bases. The CDR3 covers 19 residues. Unmatched junction bases numbered 11, after V lost 0 bases and J lost 0 bases. Germline CDR1 reads TSWWSYY; CDR2 reads QGS. CDR3 amino acids: CALGELPFLPLGDTDKLIF. The DNA of the CDR3 is TGTGCTCTTGGGGAACTCCCCTTCCTACCTCTGGGGGACACCGATAAACTCATCTTT.

This clone showed up just a few times. The chain has TRDV1 and TRDJ1, with TRDD3 matching 13 bases. This CDR3 contains 24 residues. The junction had 24 bases not matched to a gene; V was cut back by 2 bases and J by 0 bases. CDR1 is TSWWSYY, CDR2 QGS, per germline. CDR3 sequence: CALGENPVLKDWGIRLRYTDKLIF. The CDR3 nucleotides are TGTGCTCTTGGGGAAAACCCTGTTTTAAAAGACTGGGGGATACGACTCCGGTACACCGATAAACTCATCTTT.

This clone was counted between two and nine times. The V and J genes are TRDV1 and TRDJ2; tentative D call: TRDD3 (9 bases). The germline V gene encodes CDR1 TSWWSYY and CDR2 QGS. This CDR3 region has 19 residues. Trimming took 4 bases from V and 6 from J, leaving 27 bases between them. The CDR3 DNA reads as TGTGCTCTTGGGGGTTCCTTCCTAATGGGGGATAATGCGGCAGCACAACTCTTCTTT. This codes for CALGGSFLMGDNAAAQLFF.

About this clone itself: An end of the junction differs from the germline gene, which may be a read error. The rearrangement uses TRDV1 and TRDJ1; possible D gene TRDD3, 9 bases. Looked up from germline, CDR1 is TSWWSYY and CDR2 is QGS. The CDR3 is 20 amino acids. The CDR3 DNA reads TGCGCTCTTGGGGAACTTCCAGCTTCCTACTGGGGGACTCACACCGATAAACTCATCTTT. Its translation is CALGELPASYWGTHTDKLIF.

V is TRDV1 and J is TRDJ1; the match to TRDD3 covers 8 bases. From germline, CDR1 is TSWWSYY and CDR2 QGS. There are 18 residues in the CDR3. Losses at the gene ends were 1 base for V and 1 base for J; bases not matched to a gene: 11. As DNA, the CDR3 is TGTGCTCTTGGGGAACGTAGGGTCCACTGGGGGTTCACCGATAAACTCATCTTT. Translation: CALGERRVHWGFTDKLIF.

The rearrangement uses TRDV1 and TRDJ1; D not resolved. The V end lost 5 bases, the J end lost 4 bases, and 14 bases lay between the germline ends. This CDR3 contains 14 residues. Looked up from germline, CDR1 is TSWWSYY and CDR2 is QGS. The CDR3 nucleotides are TGTGCTCTTGGGCCCTCCCCCCGAAACGATAAACTCATCTTT. Amino acid sequence: CALGPSPRNDKLIF.

The V gene remains uncalled, whereas the J gene is TRDJ1; TRDD3 is taken as the D call from the table, unchecked against the DNA. This CDR3 is 20 amino acids long. The CDR3 region is CALGDCLPPSSGYAIPKLIF. The CDR3 DNA follows: TGTGCTCTTGGGGACTGCCTTCCCCCAAGCTCTGGATACGCGATCCCTAAACTCATCTTT.

The sample holds a few counts of this clone. The chain employs TRDV1 and TRDJ1; 12 nucleotides line up with TRDD3. Germline V gene sequence: CDR1 TSWWSYY, CDR2 QGS. The J segment lost 4 bases and the V segment lost 1 base, leaving 28 bases of the junction unmatched. The CDR3 consists of 24 residues. This CDR3 is CALGEPPPLPQGKYWGILIDKLIF. CDR3 sequence (DNA): TGTGCTCTTGGGGAACCACCACCTCTCCCTCAGGGGAAATACTGGGGGATACTAATCGATAAACTCATCTTT.

This clone has a handful of counts. The chain has TRDV1 and TRDJ1, with 11 positions matching TRDD3. Germline V CDR1 and CDR2: TSWWSYY, QGS. There are 16 residues in the CDR3. With 0 bases clipped from V and 8 bases from J, the junction kept 8 bases outside the gene matches. CDR3 residues: CALGELDPLGDTKLIF. The DNA of the CDR3 is TGTGCTCTTGGGGAACTAGATCCCCTGGGGGATACCAAACTCATCTTT.

This clone was seen a handful of times. V usage is TRDV1 and J usage is TRDJ1; 8 bases agree with TRDD3. V dropped 1 base and J dropped 1; count of bases not matched to a gene: 23. Germline CDR1 reads TSWWSYY; CDR2 reads QGS. The CDR3 has 22 amino acids. The CDR3 nucleotides read TGTGCTCTTGGGGAACACCATCTCGGGCGCCATTTTTACTGGGGGTCCACCGATAAACTCATCTTT. This codes for CALGEHHLGRHFYWGSTDKLIF.

This chain uses TRDV1 with TRDJ1, with TRDD3 matching 9 bases. Germline-derived CDR1 and CDR2 are TSWWSYY and QGS. The CDR3 loop spans 19 amino acids. Germline trimming cut 0 bases from V and 0 bases from J; bases unmatched to any gene: 11. The CDR3 loop is CALGELLYWGRLNTDKLIF. The CDR3, as DNA: TGTGCTCTTGGGGAACTATTGTACTGGGGGAGGCTAAACACCGATAAACTCATCTTT.

The sample holds a few counts of this clone. This chain joins TRDV1 and TRDJ1; 13 nucleotides align to TRDD3. The CDR3 extends over 18 amino acids. Looked up from germline, CDR1 is TSWWSYY and CDR2 is QGS. V was pared by 0 bases and J by 0 bases, with 4 bases of the junction left unmatched. CDR3 residues: CALGELLLGDTYTDKLIF. As DNA, the CDR3 is TGTGCTCTTGGGGAACTTCTACTGGGGGATACGTACACCGATAAACTCATCTTT.

This clone was seen more than once but under ten times. This could be a read error, since a much larger clone is one nucleotide away. The V gene is TRDV2, the J gene TRDJ3; 13 bases align to TRDD3. Germline lookup yields CDR1 GEAIGNYY and CDR2 EKD. The CDR3 is made up of 19 amino acids. CDR3: CAWTGGYARHSWGTRQMFF. Written as DNA, the CDR3 is TGTGCCTGGACTGGGGGATACGCGAGACACTCCTGGGGCACCCGACAGATGTTTTTC.

The chain employs TRDV1 and TRDJ1, with D hard to call. No J gene is reported in TCRdb; it was inferred here by comparing the DNA with germline. This CDR3 is built from 14 residues. Germline CDR1 reads TSWWSYY; CDR2 reads QGS. Trimming stripped 2 bases from V and 0 bases from J, with 7 bases between. Here the CDR3 reads CALGERGDTDKLIF. The DNA of the CDR3 is TGTGCTCTTGGGGAAAGAGGGGACACCGATAAACTCATCTTT.

With respect to this clone: Other DNA sequences in the same sample also yield this CDR3. The chain joins TRDV2 to TRDJ3; D is unresolved. Germline CDR1 and CDR2: GEAIGNYY and EKD. The CDR3 consists of 16 residues. V was trimmed by 0 bases and J by 0 bases, leaving 5 bases between them. The CDR3 is CACDTLNSWDTRQMFF. The CDR3 coding sequence is TGTGCCTGTGACACCCTTAACTCCTGGGACACCCGACAGATGTTTTTC.

This clone was detected a few times. The chain couples TRDV1 to TRDJ1; unclear D gene. This CDR3 spans 18 amino acids. Germline values: CDR1 TSWWSYY, CDR2 QGS. The germline V and J ends were trimmed by 0 bases and 1 base, with 18 bases remaining between them. CDR3 sequence: CALGELRSPREGTDKLIF. DNA for the CDR3: TGTGCTCTTGGGGAACTAAGGTCCCCAAGGGAGGGCACCGATAAACTCATCTTT.

This clone occurred a few times. This rearrangement joins TRDV1 to TRDJ1; a weak D match, TRDD2 (5 bases). The CDR3 extends over 19 amino acids. Trimming left V 2 bases short and J 1 base short, with 23 bases between. Germline V gene data show CDR1 as TSWWSYY and CDR2 as QGS. The CDR3 bases are TGTGCTCTTGGGGAAAGAGGTCAGGACCACCTTCATGCCACCGATAAACTCATCTTT. It codes for CALGERGQDHLHATDKLIF.

In its sample, this clone was seen a few times. This chain links TRDV1 with TRDJ1; D possibly corresponds to TRDD2 (6 bases). The length of the CDR3 is 19 residues. In germline, CDR1 is TSWWSYY, CDR2 QGS. V lost 0 bases, J lost 0 bases, and 20 bases lay in between. The CDR3 loop is CALGELGDPSYLYTDKLIF. Here the CDR3 DNA reads TGTGCTCTTGGGGAACTCGGGGACCCCTCCTACCTTTACACCGATAAACTCATCTTT.

The V and J genes are TRDV1 and TRDJ1; D may be TRDD3 (6 bases). The CDR3 has 19 residues. In germline, CDR1 is TSWWSYY, CDR2 QGS. V shed 1 base and J shed 2 bases, with 23 bases lying between them. CDR3 in DNA: TGTGCTCTTGGGGAACCTATCTTCCGCCTGGGGAAGGTAACCGATAAACTCATCTTT. It yields the protein CALGEPIFRLGKVTDKLIF.

The rearrangement joins TRDV1 to TRDJ1; 11 bases align to TRDD3. TCRdb lists no J gene, so it was determined here by aligning the DNA to germline. Germline lookup yields CDR1 TSWWSYY and CDR2 QGS. V shed 4 bases and J 3 bases; nucleotides not matched to a gene: 10. The CDR3 spans 17 residues. This chain's CDR3 is CALGAQRWGILPDKLIF. CDR3 in DNA: TGTGCTCTTGGGGCACAACGCTGGGGGATACTCCCCGATAAACTCATCTTT.

The sample holds a few counts of this clone. Additional DNA sequences in this sample encode the identical CDR3. This chain links TRDV1 with TRDJ1, with 12 bases fitting TRDD3. The J segment lost 11 bases and the V segment lost 0 bases, leaving 13 bases of the junction unmatched. The germline gives CDR1 TSWWSYY, CDR2 QGS. The CDR3 extends over 17 amino acids. The CDR3 loop reads CALGELSPDAGGYELIF. CDR3 DNA: TGTGCTCTTGGGGAACTTAGCCCCGACGCTGGGGGATACGAGCTCATCTTT.

This chain uses TRDV1 with TRDJ1; the match to TRDD3 covers 9 bases. V was clipped by 4 bases and J by 3 bases; unmatched bases: 21. Germline V gene data show CDR1 as TSWWSYY and CDR2 as QGS. The CDR3 runs to 20 residues. CDR3 coding DNA: TGTGCTCTTGGGGCCTACCTTTCCTACGTATCGGGGATACGGGCCGATAAACTCATCTTT. It yields the protein CALGAYLSYVSGIRADKLIF.

This clone has more than one count but fewer than ten. This rearrangement joins TRDV1 to TRDJ1; 9 bases align to TRDD3. V dropped 1 base and J dropped 3; count of bases not matched to a gene: 15. The CDR3 is 19 residues long. Germline values: CDR1 TSWWSYY, CDR2 QGS. The CDR3: CALGERVLRGYGSPDKLIF. CDR3 nucleotide sequence: TGTGCTCTTGGGGAACGCGTCCTACGGGGATACGGATCCCCCGATAAACTCATCTTT.

The table lists this clone with a few counts. This chain links TRDV1 with TRDJ1; D is unclear. CDR1 and CDR2 (germline): TSWWSYY, QGS. Deletions cut 1 base from V and 0 bases from J, with 18 bases between. CDR3 size: 18 residues. The CDR3 sequence: CALGEQPHVLGYTDKLIF. CDR3 in DNA: TGTGCTCTTGGGGAACAGCCCCACGTTCTTGGGTACACCGATAAACTCATCTTT.

To note about this clone: This sequence may be a read error, since a much larger clone differs from it by one base. Although no V gene was called, TRDJ1 is the J gene. The CDR3 covers 14 residues. In nucleotides, the CDR3 is TGTGCCTGTGACGCCGGCGCTGGGCGGCCTAAACTCATCTTT. Translated, it gives CACDAGAGRPKLIF.

In this sample, this clone turned up a few times. J is TRDJ1 and V is TRDV1; D is unresolved. The length of the CDR3 is 13 residues. Germline lookup yields CDR1 TSWWSYY and CDR2 QGS. V was shortened by 4 bases and J by 2 bases, with 8 bases between the two germline ends. CDR3 nucleotide sequence: TGTGCTCTTGGGGGATCTGAGACCGATAAACTCATCTTT. It codes for CALGGSETDKLIF.

The chain recombines TRAV29/DV5 with TRDJ1, with TRDD3 matching over 8 bases. With V trimmed by 1 base and J by 0 bases, 11 bases remained unmatched. The CDR3 has 17 amino acids. Per the germline V gene, CDR1 is NSMFDY and CDR2 is ISSIKDK. The CDR3: CAASPVLGGPYTDKLIF. In DNA form, the CDR3 reads TGTGCAGCAAGCCCCGTACTGGGGGGTCCCTACACCGATAAACTCATCTTT.

This clone has a handful of counts. The chain recombines TRDV1 with TRDJ1; TRDD3 aligns across 13 bases. CDR3 length equals 21 residues. Germline V lookup: CDR1 TSWWSYY, CDR2 QGS. V was pared by 5 bases and J by 2 bases, with 20 bases of the junction left unmatched. The CDR3 region is CALGPSFPPYWGIRRTDKLIF. CDR3 nucleotide sequence: TGTGCTCTTGGGCCCTCCTTCCCCCCATACTGGGGGATACGCCGAACCGATAAACTCATCTTT.

The genes are TRDV1 and TRDJ1; D is unclear. Deletions cut 1 base from V and 3 bases from J, with 21 bases between. Germline lookup yields CDR1 TSWWSYY and CDR2 QGS. The CDR3 runs 18 residues. For the CDR3, the DNA is TGTGCTCTTGGGGAACCAAGGCCGGGGTTCATGGAGGCCGATAAACTCATCTTT. Amino acids: CALGEPRPGFMEADKLIF.